The clone carrying this T cell receptor (beta chain) appeared once. Sequencing used immunoSEQ multiplex PCR; TCRdb keeps in-frame clones, though not all of them. The sample includes roughly 130,000 clones, around 87% seen only once; the top ten take over 3.5%. The sample is drawn from a study of blood T cell repertoires in COVID-19. Source material: peripheral blood. The source of this sequence is a woman aged 55 to 70 with acute or convalescent COVID-19.

The CDR3 DNA sequence: TGTGCCAGCAGGGGGGGGGCAAGGTCCTACAATGAGCAGTTCTTC. Its translation is CASRGGARSYNEQFF. V usage is TRBV27 and J usage is TRBJ2-1; D possibly corresponds to TRBD2 (7 bases). CDR1 is MNHEY and CDR2 is SMNVEV in the germline V gene (reference sequence). Trimming pared 6 bases from V and 1 base from J, leaving 13 bases between. There are 15 residues in the CDR3.